Below, one T cell receptor (beta chain) is given with its context. Its antigen is not identified. The record originates from a study of blood T cells in healthy people across ages. Study-wide points: Measured against age, TCR beta diversity per million T cells decreased in a roughly linear manner. Long-lived and aged donors differed, with more naive CD4+ cells and higher diversity in the long-lived.

Through a sample-barcoded 5' primer and a J-beta primer mix, a second PCR was run for roughly 7 to 11 cycles. TCRdb called the 5' RACE reads again in MiXCR, with one record for every CDR3 protein. This table holds more than 550,000 distinct CDR3 sequences, roughly 20% found once. Approximately 9.4 milliliters was the volume of peripheral blood drawn from each donor. Per the germline V gene, CDR1 is SGHTA and CDR2 is FQGNSA. The CDR3 extends over 14 amino acids. The sequence was collected from a man in his sixties or seventies in good health. Sequencing input: blood. The V and J genes are TRBV7-2 and TRBJ2-7; D call uncertain. The last part of the DNA fits TRBJ2-1 better; the J call may be wrong. DNA of the CDR3: TGTGCCAGCAGCTCCCCTAACTCAGACAATGAGCAGTTCTTC. Residues: CASSSPNSDNEQFF.